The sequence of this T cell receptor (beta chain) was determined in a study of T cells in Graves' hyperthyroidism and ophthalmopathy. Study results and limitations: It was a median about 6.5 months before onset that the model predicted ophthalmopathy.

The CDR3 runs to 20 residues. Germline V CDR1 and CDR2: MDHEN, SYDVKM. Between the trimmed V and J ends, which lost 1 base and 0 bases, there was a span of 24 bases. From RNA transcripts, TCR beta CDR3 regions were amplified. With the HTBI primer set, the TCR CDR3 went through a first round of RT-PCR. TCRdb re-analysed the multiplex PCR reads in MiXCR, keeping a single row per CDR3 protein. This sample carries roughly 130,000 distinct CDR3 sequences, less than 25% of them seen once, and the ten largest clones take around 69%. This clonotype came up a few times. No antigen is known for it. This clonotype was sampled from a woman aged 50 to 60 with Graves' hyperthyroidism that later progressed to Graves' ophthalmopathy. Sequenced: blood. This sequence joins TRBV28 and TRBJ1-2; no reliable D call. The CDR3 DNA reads TGTGCCAGCAGTTTATTGGTACCTGACGGGAAAGGCCCAGCTAACTATGGCTACACCTTC. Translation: CASSLLVPDGKGPANYGYTF.